The clone carrying this T cell receptor (beta chain) was seen only a few times. No antigen is known for it. V shed 6 bases and J shed 4 bases, with 12 bases lying between them. Germline V gene sequence: CDR1 DFQATT, CDR2 SNEGSKA (reference sequence). This CDR3 comprises 13 residues. CD25-based Treg depletion was applied to purified naive CD4+ T cells. Study-level points and caveats: Whole repertoires were not studied in the larger cohort, only one V-J beta rearrangement. Greatest tumor Treg TCR overlap was with tumor naive CD4+ cells.

Semi-nested PCR with Nested Universal Primer A followed constant-region reverse priming of full-length variable regions. Via MiXCR, TCRdb re-called the 5' RACE reads, giving one row per CDR3 protein. The table lists some 60,000 distinct CDR3 sequences, just under 30% of them singletons. The chain has TRBV20-1 and TRBJ1-4; possible D gene TRBD1, 5 bases. This clonotype originated in a female donor with breast cancer. Sample: tumor-infiltrating naive CD4+ T cells sorted from the breast tumor. Subset reported: naive CD4+ T cells, CD4+CD45RA+CD25-. CDR3 residues: CSAVDRLNEKLFF. CDR3 nucleotide sequence: TGCAGTGCAGTTGACAGACTTAATGAAAAACTGTTTTTT.